The present T cell receptor beta chain was sequenced within a study of T cell responses to AZD1222 COVID-19 vaccine. Germline V CDR1 and CDR2: LNHDA, SQIVND (reference sequence). This CDR3 is 13 amino acids long. The V gene lost 5 bases and the J gene lost 8 bases, with 13 bases spanning the gap. Using immunoSEQ multiplex PCR, the repertoire was profiled, and TCRdb retains in-frame clones only, with some absent. The table has tens of thousands of clones, 81% seen once. Findings of the study overall: Unmutated variant regions are reportedly the target of nearly half of TCRs that are spike-specific. Only 5 to 7 individuals given AZD1222 were seropositive at baseline.

As regards this clone: Its antigen is unidentified.

The study pooled second doses at about 4 or about 12 weeks. The V and J genes are TRBV19 and TRBJ2-1; TRBD1 is a possible D gene (6 bases). The source material was peripheral blood, sampled 28 days after the second AZD1222 dose. The origin of this receptor is an adult who received the AZD1222 COVID-19 vaccine. The CDR3, as DNA: TGTGCCAGTAGTCCGACAGGTTCGGATGAGCAGTTCTTC. Translating it yields CASSPTGSDEQFF.